This TCR beta chain stems from a study of blood T cell repertoires in COVID-19. Study summary: Sources were T cells, B-cell-depleted T cells, or PBMCs; the material itself was cDNA or gDNA.

After removal of 2 bases from V and 6 bases from J, the junction contained 7 bases not matched to a gene. CDR1 is KGHSH, CDR2 LQKENI, per germline. CDR3 length equals 15 residues. TCRdb keeps only in-frame clones here, not all; method: immunoSEQ multiplex PCR. Of 330,000 or so clones in the sample, roughly nine tenths are singletons; the top ten hold about 3.9%. Input material: peripheral blood. The sequence was collected from a woman aged 55 to 70 with COVID-19, enrolled during active disease. The V gene is TRBV18, the J gene TRBJ2-1, with 7 bases that match TRBD1. CDR3 amino acids: CASSPGQVGANEQFF. Here the CDR3 DNA reads TGTGCCAGCTCACCAGGACAGGTCGGAGCCAATGAGCAGTTCTTC.